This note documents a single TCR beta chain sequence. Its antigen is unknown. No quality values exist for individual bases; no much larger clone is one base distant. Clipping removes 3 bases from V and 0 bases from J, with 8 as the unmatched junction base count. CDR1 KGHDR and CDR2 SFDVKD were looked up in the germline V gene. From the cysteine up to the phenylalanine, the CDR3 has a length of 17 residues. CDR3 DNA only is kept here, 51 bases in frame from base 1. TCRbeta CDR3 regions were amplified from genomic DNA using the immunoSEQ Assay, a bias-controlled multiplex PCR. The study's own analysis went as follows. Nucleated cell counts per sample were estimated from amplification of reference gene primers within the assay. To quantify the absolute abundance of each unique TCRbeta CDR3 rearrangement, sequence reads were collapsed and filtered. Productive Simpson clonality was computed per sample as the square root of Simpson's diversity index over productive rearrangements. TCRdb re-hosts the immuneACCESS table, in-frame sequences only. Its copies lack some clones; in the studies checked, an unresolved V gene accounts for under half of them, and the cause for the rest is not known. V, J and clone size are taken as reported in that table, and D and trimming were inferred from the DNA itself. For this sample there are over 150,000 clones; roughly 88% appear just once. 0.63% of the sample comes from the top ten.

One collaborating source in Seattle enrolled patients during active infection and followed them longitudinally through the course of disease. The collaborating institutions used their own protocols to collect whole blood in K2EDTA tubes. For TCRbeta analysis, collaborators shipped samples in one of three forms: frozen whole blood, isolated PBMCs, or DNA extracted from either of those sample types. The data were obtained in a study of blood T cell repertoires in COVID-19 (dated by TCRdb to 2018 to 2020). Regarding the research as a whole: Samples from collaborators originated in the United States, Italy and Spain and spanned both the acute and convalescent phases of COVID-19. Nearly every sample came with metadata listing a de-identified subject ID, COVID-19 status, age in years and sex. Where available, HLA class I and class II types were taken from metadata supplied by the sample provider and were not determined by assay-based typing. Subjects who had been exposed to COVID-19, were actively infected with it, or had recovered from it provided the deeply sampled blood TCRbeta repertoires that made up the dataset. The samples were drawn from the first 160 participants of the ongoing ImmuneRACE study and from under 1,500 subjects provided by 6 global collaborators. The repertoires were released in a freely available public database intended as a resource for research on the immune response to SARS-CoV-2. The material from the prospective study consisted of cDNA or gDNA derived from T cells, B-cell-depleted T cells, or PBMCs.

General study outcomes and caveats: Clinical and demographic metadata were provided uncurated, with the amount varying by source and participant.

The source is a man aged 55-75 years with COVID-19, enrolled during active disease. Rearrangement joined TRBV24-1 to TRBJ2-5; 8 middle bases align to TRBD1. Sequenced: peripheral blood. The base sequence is TGTGCCACCAGTGATCCCCGACAGGGGACGTACCAAGAGACCCAGTACTTC. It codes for CATSDPRQGTYQETQYF.